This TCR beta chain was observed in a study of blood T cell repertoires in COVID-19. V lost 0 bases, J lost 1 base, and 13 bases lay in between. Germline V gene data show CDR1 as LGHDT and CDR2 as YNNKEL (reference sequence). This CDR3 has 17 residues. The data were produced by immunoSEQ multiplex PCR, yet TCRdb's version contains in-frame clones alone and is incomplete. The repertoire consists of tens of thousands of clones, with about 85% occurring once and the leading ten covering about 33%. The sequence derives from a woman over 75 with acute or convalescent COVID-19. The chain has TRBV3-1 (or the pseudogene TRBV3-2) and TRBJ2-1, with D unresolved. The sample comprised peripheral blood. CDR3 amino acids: CASSQDPRYRSYNEQFF. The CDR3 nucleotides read TGTGCCAGCAGCCAAGATCCGAGGTATAGGTCCTACAATGAGCAGTTCTTC.